A single sample is the source of the 23 T cell receptor beta chains below, sequenced in a study of blood T cell repertoires in COVID-19 (TCRdb year 2020). The library was built by means of the immunoSEQ multiplex PCR assay. The table comes from immuneACCESS by way of TCRdb, which keeps in-frame sequences with V and J called. Part of the clones is missing from these tables; in studies checked, under half for an unresolved V gene and the rest for unknown reasons. The sample table records approximately 31,000 clones; 90% of these occur just once. Of the sample, roughly 1.6% is held by the ten largest clones. The sequencing input was peripheral blood. These receptors came from a man in his 60s with active COVID-19.

V usage is TRBV2 and J usage is TRBJ2-1; 7 bases are a match to TRBD2. Trimming at V came to 7 bases and at J to 2 bases, leaving 8 bases not matched to a gene. The CDR3 is 15 residues long. Looked up from germline, CDR1 is SNHLY and CDR2 is FYNNEI. The CDR3 is CASTTRGETYNEQFF. CDR3 DNA: TGTGCCAGCACCACTCGGGGGGAGACCTACAATGAGCAGTTCTTC.

The chain couples TRBV14 to TRBJ1-1; 8 nucleotides line up with TRBD1. The CDR3 loop spans 15 amino acids. Per the germline V gene, CDR1 is SGHDN and CDR2 is FVKESK. J was trimmed by 1 base and V by 4 bases; bases with no gene match: 5. The CDR3 region is CASSPRTGWNTEAFF. CDR3 nucleotide sequence: TGTGCCAGCAGCCCCCGGACAGGGTGGAACACTGAAGCTTTCTTT.

The gene calls are TRBV6-5 and TRBJ1-2; D unresolved. Germline V gene data show CDR1 as MNHEY and CDR2 as SVGAGI. Between the trimmed V and J ends, which lost 6 bases and 4 bases, there was a span of 12 bases. The CDR3 is 13 amino acids. The CDR3 DNA sequence: TGTGCCAGCAGGGACGGCGGGCGCTATGGCTACACCTTC. Translating it yields CASRDGGRYGYTF.

The chain uses TRBV7-2 and TRBJ2-3, with 10 bases that match TRBD1. The CDR3 has 16 residues. The V segment lost 1 base and the J segment 4 bases; nucleotides outside the gene matches: 5. Germline CDR1 SGHTA, CDR2 FQGNSA. The CDR3, as DNA: TGTGCCAGCAGCTTAGGGGACAGGGGAAGCGCAGATACGCAGTATTTT. Translated: CASSLGDRGSADTQYF.

The chain combines TRBV29-1 with TRBJ2-3; TRBD1 might be the D (6 bases). V dropped 6 bases and J dropped 3 bases, with 7 bases sitting between them. This CDR3 has 11 amino acids. Germline V gene lookup returns CDR1 SQVTM and CDR2 ANQGSEA. CDR3 in amino acids: CSVQGTDTQYF. The CDR3 DNA reads TGCAGCGTGCAGGGGACAGATACGCAGTATTTT.

The chain has TRBV13 and TRBJ2-7; D is perhaps TRBD2 (6 bases). Germline-derived CDR1 and CDR2 are PRHDT and FYEKMQ (reference sequence). The length of the CDR3 is 14 residues. Deletions cut 1 base from V and 3 bases from J, with 10 bases between. CDR3 DNA sequence: TGTGCCAGCAGCTTAGCTGGGGGACTCTACGAGCAGTACTTC. It encodes CASSLAGGLYEQYF.

J is TRBJ2-3 and V is TRBV5-1; 7 bases fit TRBD1. This CDR3 is built from 16 residues. Trimming at V came to 0 bases and at J to 3 bases, leaving 7 bases not matched to a gene. Germline V lookup: CDR1 SGHRS, CDR2 YFSETQ. The CDR3 nucleotides are TGCGCCAGCAGCTTGGCCGTGACAGGGAAGACAGATACGCAGTATTTT. The encoded protein is CASSLAVTGKTDTQYF.

The V call is TRBV25-1, the J call TRBJ2-2; 10 nucleotides align to TRBD1. CDR3 size: 16 residues. Germline-derived CDR1 and CDR2 are MGHDK and SYGVNS. V shed 2 bases, J shed 7 bases, and the junction held 7 bases outside the gene matches. CDR3 amino acids: CASSEPGQGMGGELFF. The CDR3 nucleotides are TGTGCCAGCAGTGAACCGGGACAGGGGATGGGCGGGGAGCTGTTTTTT.

The CDR3 here is CASSLLLAGPLGGELFF. In DNA form, the CDR3 reads TGTGCCAGCAGCTTATTGTTAGCGGGCCCACTCGGCGGGGAGCTGTTTTTT. The rearrangement links TRBV7-8 to TRBJ2-2; 7 bases align to TRBD2. The CDR3 covers 17 residues. Germline CDR1 is SGHVS and CDR2 is FQNEAQ. V lost 2 bases and J lost 7; bases outside the gene matches: 13.

This clone was seen once. The chain uses TRBV28 and TRBJ1-2; possible D gene TRBD1, 5 bases. The CDR3 is made up of 13 amino acids. V was clipped by 5 bases and J by 6 bases, with 13 bases between them. Germline V CDR1 and CDR2: MDHEN, SYDVKM. The CDR3 DNA follows: TGTGCCAGCAGTCCCACGGACAAAAATGGCTACACCTTC. Translated, it gives CASSPTDKNGYTF.

The rearrangement links TRBV27 to TRBJ1-2, with a tentative D call TRBD1 (5 bases). Trimming stripped 9 bases from V and 0 bases from J, with 11 bases between. The CDR3 has 13 amino acids. Germline V gene sequence: CDR1 MNHEY, CDR2 SMNVEV (reference sequence). The CDR3 protein is CARDRDSNYGYTF. As DNA, the CDR3 is TGTGCCAGAGACAGAGATTCTAACTATGGCTACACCTTC.

The gene calls are TRBV27 and TRBJ2-1; tentative D call: TRBD2 (7 bases). Germline V gene sequence: CDR1 MNHEY, CDR2 SMNVEV (reference sequence). V was shortened by 10 bases and J by 6 bases, with 13 bases between the two germline ends. The CDR3 is made up of 12 amino acids. In DNA, the CDR3 is TGTGCCACTGGGGAGGGGGTCAATGAGCAGTTCTTC. Translating it yields CATGEGVNEQFF.

This chain connects TRBV5-1 to TRBJ2-7; tentative D call: TRBD2 (5 bases). Germline loops: CDR1 SGHRS, CDR2 YFSETQ. Trimming stripped 4 bases from V and 2 bases from J, with 7 bases between. CDR3 length equals 12 residues. CDR3 in DNA: TGCGCCAGCAGCCCCGGGGCCTACGAGCAGTACTTC. Its protein is CASSPGAYEQYF.

The chain has TRBV18 and TRBJ2-5, with TRBD1 as a possible D gene (5 bases). V dropped 0 bases and J dropped 7 bases, with 12 bases sitting between them. This CDR3 spans 14 amino acids. Germline V gene data show CDR1 as KGHSH and CDR2 as LQKENI. The CDR3 is CASSPPPPRGTQYF. The CDR3 DNA follows: TGTGCCAGCTCACCACCTCCCCCAAGGGGGACCCAGTACTTC.

V and J are TRBV2 and TRBJ2-7; TRBD2 is a possible D gene (5 bases). CDR1 SNHLY and CDR2 FYNNEI come from the germline V gene. The CDR3 runs 13 residues. The ends were cut back, 6 bases at V and 7 bases at J, with 16 bases in the middle. The CDR3: CASREDLYGEQYF. The CDR3 nucleotides read TGTGCCAGCAGGGAGGACCTTTATGGGGAGCAGTACTTC.

This chain uses TRBV5-1 with TRBJ2-3; 9 bases line up with TRBD2. Trimming took 2 bases from V and 6 from J; bases not matched to a gene: 7. The CDR3 extends over 15 amino acids. The germline V gene encodes CDR1 SGHRS and CDR2 YFSETQ. The CDR3 bases are TGCGCCAGCAGCTTCGGGGCGGGGGGGCGCGATACGCAGTATTTT. Translated: CASSFGAGGRDTQYF.

V usage is TRBV28 and J usage is TRBJ1-6; 9 bases match TRBD1. The V segment lost 1 base and the J segment 7 bases; nucleotides outside the gene matches: 23. CDR3 size: 22 residues. Germline-derived CDR1 and CDR2 are MDHEN and SYDVKM. Written as DNA, the CDR3 is TGTGCCAGCAGTTTATTTCGGCCAAAGGACAGGGGCGTACACATTAGGAATTCACCCCTCCACTTT. Protein sequence: CASSLFRPKDRGVHIRNSPLHF.

Here the CDR3 reads CASSRRTGSYNEQFF. The CDR3 nucleotides read TGTGCCAGCAGCCGTCGGACAGGCTCCTACAATGAGCAGTTCTTC. This chain connects TRBV7-9 to TRBJ2-1, with TRBD1 matching 7 bases. CDR3 length equals 15 residues. Germline CDR1 reads SEHNR; CDR2 reads FQNEAQ (reference sequence). The junction had 4 bases not matched to a gene; V was cut back by 5 bases and J by 0 bases.

The chain couples TRBV3-1 (or the pseudogene TRBV3-2) to TRBJ2-7; possible D gene TRBD2, 5 bases. Germline V lookup: CDR1 LGHDT, CDR2 YNNKEL (reference sequence). The V and J ends lost 1 base and 6 bases respectively, with 13 bases between them. The CDR3 extends over 14 amino acids. CDR3 sequence: CASSQGGSEREQYF. The CDR3 nucleotides are TGTGCCAGCAGCCAAGGAGGGTCTGAGCGCGAGCAGTACTTC.

J is TRBJ2-5 and V is TRBV2; D may be TRBD1 (5 bases). V gave up 5 bases and J gave up 1 base, with 8 bases separating them. The germline CDR1 and CDR2 sequences are SNHLY and FYNNEI. The CDR3 totals 13 residues. DNA of the CDR3: TGTGCCAGCAGTCCCGACAGCCAAGAGACCCAGTACTTC. This encodes CASSPDSQETQYF.

J is TRBJ1-2 and V is TRBV6-5; perhaps TRBD1 as D (5 bases). The germline gives CDR1 MNHEY, CDR2 SVGAGI. The CDR3 contains 16 residues. V lost 0 bases and J lost 2, with 13 bases in between. The DNA of the CDR3 is TGTGCCAGCAGTTACTCCCTGAGGACACACAACTATGGCTACACCTTC. It codes for CASSYSLRTHNYGYTF.

This clone occurred a few times. The chain links TRBV27 to TRBJ1-6, with D hard to call. Trimming cost V 6 bases and J 10 bases, with 25 bases left between them. The CDR3 totals 17 residues. Germline V gives CDR1 MNHEY, CDR2 SMNVEV (reference sequence). CDR3 in DNA: TGTGCCAGCAGACCCTCGCTGAGGACTCCGACGGGGTCACCCCTCCACTTT. Translation gives CASRPSLRTPTGSPLHF.

J is TRBJ1-2 and V is TRBV3-1 (or the pseudogene TRBV3-2), with D perhaps TRBD1 (6 bases). This CDR3 contains 17 residues. Trimming cost V 1 base and J 4 bases, with 19 bases left between them. Germline V gene sequence: CDR1 LGHDT, CDR2 YNNKEL (reference sequence). The CDR3 sequence is CASSQGLRVDRIYGYTF. CDR3 bases: TGTGCCAGCAGCCAAGGACTCCGGGTAGACAGGATCTATGGCTACACCTTC.